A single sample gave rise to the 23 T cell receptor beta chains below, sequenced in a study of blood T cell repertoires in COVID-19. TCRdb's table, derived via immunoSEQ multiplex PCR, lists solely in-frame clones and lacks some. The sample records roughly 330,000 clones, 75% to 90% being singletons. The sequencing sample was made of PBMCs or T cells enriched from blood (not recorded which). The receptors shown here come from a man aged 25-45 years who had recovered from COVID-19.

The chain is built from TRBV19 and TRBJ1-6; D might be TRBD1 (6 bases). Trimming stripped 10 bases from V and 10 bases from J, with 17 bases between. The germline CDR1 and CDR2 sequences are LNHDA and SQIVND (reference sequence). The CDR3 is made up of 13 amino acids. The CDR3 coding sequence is TGTGCCACCCAAAGGGGGTTTGGGTCACCCCTCCACTTT. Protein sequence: CATQRGFGSPLHF.

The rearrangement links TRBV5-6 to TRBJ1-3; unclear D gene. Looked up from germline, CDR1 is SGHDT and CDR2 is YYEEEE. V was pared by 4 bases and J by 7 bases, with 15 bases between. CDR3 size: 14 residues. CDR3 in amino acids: CASSVLQWANTIYF. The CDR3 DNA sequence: TGTGCCAGCAGCGTACTTCAATGGGCCAACACCATATATTTT. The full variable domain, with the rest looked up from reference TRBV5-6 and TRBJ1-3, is DAGVTQSPTHLIKTRGQQVTLRCSPKSGHDTVSWYQQALGQGPQFIFQYYEEEERQRGNFPDRFSGHQFPNYSSELNVNALLLGDSALYLCASSVLQWANTIYFGEGSWLTVV.

The CDR3: CASRRDTNQPQHF. The CDR3 DNA follows: TGTGCCAGCAGGAGGGACACCAATCAGCCCCAGCATTTT. This rearrangement joins TRBV27 to TRBJ1-5; a possible D gene is TRBD1 (6 bases). The V gene lost 6 bases and the J gene lost 3 bases, with 9 bases spanning the gap. Germline assignment: CDR1 MNHEY and CDR2 SMNVEV (reference sequence). CDR3 length equals 13 residues.

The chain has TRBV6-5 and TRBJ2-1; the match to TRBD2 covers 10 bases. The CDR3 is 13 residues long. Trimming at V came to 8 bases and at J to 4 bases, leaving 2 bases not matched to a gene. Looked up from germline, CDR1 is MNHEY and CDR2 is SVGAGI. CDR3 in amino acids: CASQRGGYNEQFF. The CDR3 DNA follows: TGTGCCAGCCAGCGGGGGGGTTACAATGAGCAGTTCTTC.

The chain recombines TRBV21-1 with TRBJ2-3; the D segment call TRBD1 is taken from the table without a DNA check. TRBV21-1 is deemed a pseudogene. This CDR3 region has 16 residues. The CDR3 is CASTNLLDRVEDTQYF. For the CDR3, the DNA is TGTGCCAGCACCAATCTCCTGGACAGGGTTGAGGATACGCAGTATTTT.

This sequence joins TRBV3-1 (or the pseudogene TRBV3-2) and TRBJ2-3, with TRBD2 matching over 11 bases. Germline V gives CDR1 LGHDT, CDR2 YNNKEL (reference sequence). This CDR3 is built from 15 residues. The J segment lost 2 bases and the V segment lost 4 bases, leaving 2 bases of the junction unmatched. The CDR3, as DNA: TGTGCCAGCAGCCTAGCGGGGGGGCTCACAGATACGCAGTATTTT. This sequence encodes CASSLAGGLTDTQYF.

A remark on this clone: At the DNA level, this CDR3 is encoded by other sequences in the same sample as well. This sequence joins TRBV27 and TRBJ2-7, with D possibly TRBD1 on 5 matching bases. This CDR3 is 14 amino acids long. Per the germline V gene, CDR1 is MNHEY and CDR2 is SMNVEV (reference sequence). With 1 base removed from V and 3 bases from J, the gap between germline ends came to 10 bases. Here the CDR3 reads CASSLLAGNYEQYF. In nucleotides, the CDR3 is TGTGCCAGCAGTTTATTGGCAGGGAACTACGAGCAGTACTTC.

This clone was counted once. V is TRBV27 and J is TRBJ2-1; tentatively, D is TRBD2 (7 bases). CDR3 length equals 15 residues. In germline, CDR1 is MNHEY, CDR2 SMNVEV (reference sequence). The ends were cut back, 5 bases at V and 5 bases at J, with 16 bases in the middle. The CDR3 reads CASSTWGGGDNEQFF. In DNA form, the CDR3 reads TGTGCCAGCAGTACATGGGGGGGCGGGGACAATGAGCAGTTCTTC.

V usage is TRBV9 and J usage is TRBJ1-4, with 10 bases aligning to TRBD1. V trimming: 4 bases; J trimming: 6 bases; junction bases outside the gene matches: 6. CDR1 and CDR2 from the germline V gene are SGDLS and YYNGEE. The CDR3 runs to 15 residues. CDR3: CASSPWTGGDEKLFF. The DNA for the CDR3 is TGTGCCAGCAGCCCCTGGACAGGGGGGGATGAAAAACTGTTTTTT. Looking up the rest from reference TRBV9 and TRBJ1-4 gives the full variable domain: DSGVTQTPKHLITATGQRVTLRCSPRSGDLSVYWYQQSLDQGLQFLIQYYNGEERAKGNILERFSAQQFPDLHSELNLSSLELGDSALYFCASSPWTGGDEKLFFGSGTQLSVL.

The CDR3 DNA reads TGTGCCTGGAGAAGGGGGCGAAGAAATGAGCAGTTCTTC. Translating gives CAWRRGRRNEQFF. The V gene is TRBV30, the J gene TRBJ2-1; 7 positions agree with TRBD1. Germline assignment: CDR1 GTSNPN and CDR2 SVGIG (reference sequence). The CDR3 has 13 residues. V lost 3 bases, J lost 7 bases, and 6 bases stayed unmatched.

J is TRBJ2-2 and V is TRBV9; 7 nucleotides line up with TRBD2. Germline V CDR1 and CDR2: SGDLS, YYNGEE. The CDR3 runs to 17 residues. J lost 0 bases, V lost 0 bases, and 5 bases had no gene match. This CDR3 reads CASSVVRAGTNTGELFF. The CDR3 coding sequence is TGTGCCAGCAGCGTAGTTCGAGCGGGGACGAACACCGGGGAGCTGTTTTTT.

The DNA for the CDR3 is TGCAGTCGGGGCCGCGGGGACGAGCAGTACTTC. This translates into CSRGRGDEQYF. V is TRBV20-1 and J is TRBJ2-7, with D perhaps matching TRBD2 (6 bases). The germline V and J ends were trimmed by 8 bases and 5 bases, with 13 bases remaining between them. The germline gives CDR1 DFQATT, CDR2 SNEGSKA (reference sequence). There are 11 residues in the CDR3.

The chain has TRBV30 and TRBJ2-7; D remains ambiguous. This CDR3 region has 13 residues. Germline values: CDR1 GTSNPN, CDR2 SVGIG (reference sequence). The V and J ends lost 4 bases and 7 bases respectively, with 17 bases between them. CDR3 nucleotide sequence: TGTGCCTGGACTCGCGGTGTATACGGAGAGCAGTACTTC. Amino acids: CAWTRGVYGEQYF.

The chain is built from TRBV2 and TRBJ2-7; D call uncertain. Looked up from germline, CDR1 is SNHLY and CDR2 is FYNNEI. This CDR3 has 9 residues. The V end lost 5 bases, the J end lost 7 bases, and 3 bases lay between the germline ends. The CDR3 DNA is TGTGCCAGCAGTCCGGAGCAGTACTTC. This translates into CASSPEQYF.

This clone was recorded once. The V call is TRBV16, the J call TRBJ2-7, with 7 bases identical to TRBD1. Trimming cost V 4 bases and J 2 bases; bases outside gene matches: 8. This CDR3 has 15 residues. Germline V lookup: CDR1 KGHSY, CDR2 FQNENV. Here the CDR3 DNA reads TGTGCCAGCAGCCTCAGTAGGGGGCCCCCCTACGAGCAGTACTTC. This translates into CASSLSRGPPYEQYF.

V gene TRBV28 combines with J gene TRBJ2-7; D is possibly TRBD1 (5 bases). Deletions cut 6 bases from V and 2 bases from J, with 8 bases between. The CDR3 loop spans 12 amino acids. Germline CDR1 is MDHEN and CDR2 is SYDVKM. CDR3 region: CASRGLTYEQYF. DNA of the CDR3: TGTGCCAGCAGGGGGCTTACCTACGAGCAGTACTTC.

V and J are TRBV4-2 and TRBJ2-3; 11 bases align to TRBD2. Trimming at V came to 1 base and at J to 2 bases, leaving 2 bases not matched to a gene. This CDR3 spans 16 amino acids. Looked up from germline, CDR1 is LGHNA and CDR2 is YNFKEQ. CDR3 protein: CASSQGLAGLTDTQYF. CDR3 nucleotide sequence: TGTGCCAGCAGCCAAGGACTAGCGGGGCTCACAGATACGCAGTATTTT.

This CDR3 reads CASSPSGANVLTF. The CDR3, as DNA: TGTGCCAGCAGCCCTTCTGGGGCCAACGTCCTGACTTTC. The chain combines TRBV7-9 with TRBJ2-6, with unresolved D. This CDR3 contains 13 residues. Germline CDR1 is SEHNR and CDR2 is FQNEAQ (reference sequence). V was trimmed by 5 bases and J by 1 base, leaving 3 bases between them. Based on the CDR3 plus reference TRBV7-9 and TRBJ2-6, the full variable domain is DTGVSQNPRHKITKRGQNVTFRCDPISEHNRLYWYRQTLGQGPEFLTYFQNEAQLEKSRLLSDRFSAERPKGSFSTLEIQRTEQGDSAMYLCASSPSGANVLTFGAGSRLTVL.

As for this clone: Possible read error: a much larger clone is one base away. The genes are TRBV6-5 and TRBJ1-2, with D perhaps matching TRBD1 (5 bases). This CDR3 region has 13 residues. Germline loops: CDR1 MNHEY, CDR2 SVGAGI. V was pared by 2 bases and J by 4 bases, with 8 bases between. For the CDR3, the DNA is TGTGCCAGCAGTTACGCGGGGGTCTATGGCTACACCTTC. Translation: CASSYAGVYGYTF.

The CDR3 protein is CASSADRATEAFF. The CDR3 DNA reads as TGCGCCAGCAGTGCCGACAGGGCCACTGAAGCTTTCTTT. This chain links TRBV10-2 with TRBJ1-1; 7 bases are a match to TRBD1. Germline-derived CDR1 and CDR2 are WSHSY and SAAADI. This CDR3 spans 13 amino acids. Trimming cost V 4 bases and J 4 bases; bases outside gene matches: 3.

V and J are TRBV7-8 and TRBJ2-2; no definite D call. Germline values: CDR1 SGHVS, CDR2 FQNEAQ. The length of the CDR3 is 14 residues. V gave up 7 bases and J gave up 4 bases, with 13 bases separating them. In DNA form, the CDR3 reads TGTGCCAGCACCGCTTCGGGTACCACCGGGGAGCTGTTTTTT. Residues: CASTASGTTGELFF.

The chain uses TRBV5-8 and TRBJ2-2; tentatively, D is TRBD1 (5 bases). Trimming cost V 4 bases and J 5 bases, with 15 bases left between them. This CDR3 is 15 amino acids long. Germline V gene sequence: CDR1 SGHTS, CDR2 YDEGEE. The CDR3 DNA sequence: TGTGCCAGCAGCAATTGGCTAGGGGCTACCGGGGAGCTGTTTTTT. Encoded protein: CASSNWLGATGELFF.

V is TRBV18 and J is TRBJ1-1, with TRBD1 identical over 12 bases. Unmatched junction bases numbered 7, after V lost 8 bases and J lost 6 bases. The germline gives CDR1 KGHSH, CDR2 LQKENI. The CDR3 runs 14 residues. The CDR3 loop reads CASRPGQGASEAFF. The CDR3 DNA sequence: TGTGCCAGCCGGCCGGGACAGGGGGCTTCTGAAGCTTTCTTT.